This TCR beta chain stems from a study of blood T cell repertoires in COVID-19. Assay used: immunoSEQ multiplex PCR; TCRdb lists only in-frame clones, some missing. The sample includes under 200,000 clones, more than 65% of them seen just once. The ends lost 2 bases at V and 8 bases at J; junction bases unmatched: 8. Germline V gene lookup returns CDR1 MDHEN and CDR2 SYDVKM. The CDR3 spans 14 residues. The receptor was derived from a man in his sixties who had recovered from COVID-19. The chain joins TRBV28 to TRBJ1-2; TRBD1 agrees at 7 bases. Sequencing was carried out using PBMCs or T cells enriched from blood (not recorded which). The CDR3: CASSLDRERIGYTF. In DNA, the CDR3 is TGTGCCAGCAGTTTAGACAGGGAAAGGATAGGCTACACCTTC.